This T cell receptor (gamma chain) was sequenced during a study of gamma-delta chains in newborns, infants, children (dated 2019 in TCRdb). General notes on the study: According to the study title, microbial exposure causes polyclonal expansion of innate gammadelta T cells right after birth. Right after human newborns were born, the researchers looked at the way microbial exposure shaped their populations of innate gammadelta T cells.

About this clone: Its antigen is currently not known. A much larger clonotype is one base distant, so this may be a read error.

Reads for this sample came from an Illumina MiSeq. After TCRdb called clones again from the public reads with CATT, rows with identical DNA were merged. The sample data list about 590 gamma-chain clones, and about 45% of these were observed just once. The ten most abundant clones make up approximately 37% of the sample. Material: blood. This sequence was found in a child who was a newborn, infant or young child, either healthy, febrile or measles-vaccinated (not recorded which).

Read as DNA, the sequence is TGTGCCTTGTGGGAGGCGCGATATTATAAGAAACTCTTT. Its coded protein is CALWEARYYKKLF. The chain is encoded by TRGV9 joined to TRGJ1 or TRGJ2. The J gene is absent in TCRdb and was assigned here via DNA matching to germline. The CDR3 runs 13 residues from the cysteine to the phenylalanine. Of all the DNA, just the CDR3 is kept, 39 bases in frame from base 1. V trim: 2 bases; J trim: 4 bases; unmatched bases: 5. CDR1 and CDR2, looked up from the germline V gene (reference sequence), are GITISATS and ISYDGTV.